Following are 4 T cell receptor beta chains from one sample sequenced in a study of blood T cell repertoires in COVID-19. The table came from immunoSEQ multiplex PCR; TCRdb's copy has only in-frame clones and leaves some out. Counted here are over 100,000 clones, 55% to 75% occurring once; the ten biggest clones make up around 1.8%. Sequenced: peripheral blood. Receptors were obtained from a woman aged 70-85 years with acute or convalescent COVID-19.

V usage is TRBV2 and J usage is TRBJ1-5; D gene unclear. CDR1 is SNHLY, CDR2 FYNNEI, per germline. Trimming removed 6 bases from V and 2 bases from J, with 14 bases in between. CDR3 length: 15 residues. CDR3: CASRRRVGGNQPQHF. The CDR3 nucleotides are TGTGCCAGCAGACGCCGGGTCGGGGGCAATCAGCCCCAGCATTTT. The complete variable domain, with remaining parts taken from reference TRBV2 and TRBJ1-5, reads EPEVTQTPSHQVTQMGQEVILRCVPISNHLYFYWYRQILGQKVEFLVSFYNNEISEKSEIFDDQFSVERPDGSNFTLKIRSTKLEDSAMYFCASRRRVGGNQPQHFGDGTRLSIL.

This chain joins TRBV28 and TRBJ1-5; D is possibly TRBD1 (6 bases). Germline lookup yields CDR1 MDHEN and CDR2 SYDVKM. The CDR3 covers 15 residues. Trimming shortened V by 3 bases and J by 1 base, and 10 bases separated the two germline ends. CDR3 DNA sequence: TGTGCCAGCAGTTTGGGCAGGGGAAGCAATCAGCCCCAGCATTTT. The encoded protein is CASSLGRGSNQPQHF.

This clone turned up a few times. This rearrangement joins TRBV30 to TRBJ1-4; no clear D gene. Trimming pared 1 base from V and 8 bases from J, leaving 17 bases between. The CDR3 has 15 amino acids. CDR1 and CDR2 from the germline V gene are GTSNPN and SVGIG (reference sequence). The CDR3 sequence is CAWSAGRGVVEKLFF. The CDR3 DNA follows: TGTGCCTGGAGTGCTGGGCGGGGAGTGGTGGAAAAACTGTTTTTT. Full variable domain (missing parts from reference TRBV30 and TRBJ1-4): SQTIHQWPATLVQPVGSPLSLECTVEGTSNPNLYWYRQAAGRGLQLLFYSVGIGQISSEVPQNLSASRPQDRQFILSSKKLLLSDSGFYLCAWSAGRGVVEKLFFGSGTQLSVL.

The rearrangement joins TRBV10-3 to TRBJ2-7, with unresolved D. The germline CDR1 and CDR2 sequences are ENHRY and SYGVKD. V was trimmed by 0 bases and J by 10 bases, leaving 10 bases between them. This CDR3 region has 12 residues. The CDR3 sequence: CAISESSAVQYF. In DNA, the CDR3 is TGTGCCATCAGTGAGTCGTCTGCAGTACAGTACTTC.